The TCR beta chain under discussion was sequenced for a study of OX40 agonist ivuxolimab in advanced cancers. Concerning the study at large: The costimulatory receptor OX40 (CD134) was targeted by ivuxolimab, a fully human IgG2 agonistic monoclonal antibody. Intravenous ivuxolimab was administered to patients every 2 weeks at six dose levels: 0.01, 0.1, 0.3, 1.5, 3 and 10 mg/kg. Among the 52 dose-escalation patients, around 19 had hepatocellular carcinoma, approximately 15 melanoma, 9 renal cell carcinoma and 9 head and neck cancer. The dose-escalation cohort was roughly 83% male with a mean age of about 65 years, ranging from roughly 20 to 85. Patients were allowed to have had prior anti-PD-1, anti-PD-L1 or anti-CTLA-4 therapy, and around 37% of the dose-escalation patients had previously received checkpoint inhibitors. Three dose-escalation patients achieved partial responses, one with hepatocellular carcinoma and two with cutaneous melanoma. The point of sequencing TCRbeta in the periphery was to test whether ivuxolimab changed TCR sequence diversity and drove clonal T-cell expansion. The paper covers the monotherapy dose-escalation part of the phase I ivuxolimab trial, which included N ≈ 52 patients.

The investigation overall reported the following: Antigen specificity was not determined for the clonally expanded peripheral T cells. At doses from 0.1 to 3.0 mg/kg, clonal expansion was seen in both CD4+ and CD8+ blood T cells between baseline and week 6. Low levels of normalized T-cell clonal expansion were also seen in some nonresponding patients. After ivuxolimab, expanded clones were on average more numerous among CD8+ T cells than among CD4+ T cells. In the 0.1-3.0 mg/kg groups, partial responders had among the lowest normalized peripheral clonal expansion, particularly in CD8+ T cells.

Remarks on this clone: Its target antigen remains unknown. No base quality values were provided; no much bigger clone lies one nucleotide off.

Patients with autoimmune disease history or receiving systemic immunosuppression were excluded from the trial. Peripheral blood for TCR sequencing was drawn from every dose cohort at baseline, at cycle 4 day 1 and at cycle 7 day 1. The samples were drawn from a first-in-human, open-label, multicenter phase I dose-escalation trial of ivuxolimab. Adults with locally advanced or metastatic head and neck squamous cell, hepatocellular, melanoma or renal cell carcinoma were enrolled in the trial. Before TCR sequencing, CD4+ T cells and CD8+ T cells were sorted from peripheral blood as separate populations. For sequencing of the TCRbeta CDR3 region, genomic DNA was extracted from the sorted cells. The immunoSEQ Assay was used for sequencing of TCRbeta CDR3 regions. What TCRdb holds here is the immuneACCESS table cut down to in-frame rearrangements. Part of the clones is not present; checked against another copy, under half of the missing clones reflect an unresolved V gene, and the others are unexplained. This sample has 90,000 to 95,000 clones in its table, and approximately 81% of those were observed once. The leading ten clones occupy roughly 1.1% of the sample.

The CDR3 starts with the cysteine, ends with the phenylalanine, and has 15 residues. Solely the CDR3 DNA is kept, with 45 bases framed from the first base. Trimming takes 4 bases from V and 0 bases from J, and the germline ends sit 13 bases apart. CDR1 SQVTM and CDR2 ANQGSEA are derived from the germline V gene. The receptor was derived from an adult with an advanced solid tumor such as melanoma, head and neck, liver or kidney cancer. The specimen was CD4+ or CD8+ T cells sorted from blood, collected in a trial of the OX40 agonist ivuxolimab. The chain is made from TRBV29-1 and TRBJ1-3; the D gene assignment is ambiguous. The DNA sequence is TGCAGCGTTGTCCAAGGGAAAGCCTCTGGAAACACCATATATTTT. The resulting protein is CSVVQGKASGNTIYF. Here the CDR3 is joined to the reference TRBV29-1 and TRBJ1-3 genes, and the full variable domain is: SAVISQKPSRDICQRGTSLTIQCQVDSQVTMMFWYRQQPGQSLTLIATANQGSEATYESGFVIDKFPISRPNLTFSTLTVSNMSPEDSSIYLCSVVQGKASGNTIYFGEGSWLTVV.